This TCR beta chain was recovered during a study of Graves' ophthalmopathy and Graves' hyperthyroidism. The study, taken as a whole, reports: Blood also harbored most expanded thyroid clonotypes above 0.001 frequency.

Germline CDR1 and CDR2: SNHLY and FYNNEI. V was trimmed by 2 bases and J by 2 bases, leaving 12 bases between them. This CDR3 spans 15 amino acids. Investigators amplified TCR beta CDR3 regions from RNA transcripts. Amplification began with first-round RT-PCR using HTBI primers, then second-round multiplex PCR was performed. Via MiXCR, TCRdb re-called the multiplex PCR reads, giving one row per CDR3 protein. The profile covers about 620,000 distinct CDR3 sequences, with approximately 21% appearing a single time and approximately 7% taken by the ten largest. An approximately 9.4 ml volume of fresh peripheral blood provided the PBMCs. At least ten counts were recorded for this clonotype. Its specificity is not known.

The receptor was isolated from a woman under 30 with stable Graves' hyperthyroidism. Some clones in this sample may be carry-over from other donors' samples. The chain has TRBV2 and TRBJ2-5; D not resolved. The specimen was peripheral blood. The CDR3 region is CASSEWEGEQETQYF. For the CDR3, the DNA is TGTGCCAGCAGTGAATGGGAAGGTGAACAAGAGACCCAGTACTTC.